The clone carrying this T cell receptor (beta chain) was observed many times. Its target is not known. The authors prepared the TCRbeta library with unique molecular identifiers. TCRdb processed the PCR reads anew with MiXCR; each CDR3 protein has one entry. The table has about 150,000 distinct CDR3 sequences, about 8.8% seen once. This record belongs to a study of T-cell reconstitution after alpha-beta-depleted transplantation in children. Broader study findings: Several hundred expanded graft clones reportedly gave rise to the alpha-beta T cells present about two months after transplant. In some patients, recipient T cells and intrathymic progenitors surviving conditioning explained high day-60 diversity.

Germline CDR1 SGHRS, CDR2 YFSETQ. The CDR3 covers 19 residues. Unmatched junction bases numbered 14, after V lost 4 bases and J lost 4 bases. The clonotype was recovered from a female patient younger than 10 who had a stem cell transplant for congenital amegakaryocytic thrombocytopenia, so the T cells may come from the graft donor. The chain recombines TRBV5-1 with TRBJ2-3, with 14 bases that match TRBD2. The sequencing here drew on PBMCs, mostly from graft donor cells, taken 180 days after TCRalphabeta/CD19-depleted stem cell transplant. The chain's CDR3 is CASSPLTGGTSGSADTQYF. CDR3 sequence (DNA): TGCGCCAGCAGCCCACTAACGGGGGGGACTAGCGGGAGCGCAGATACGCAGTATTTT.